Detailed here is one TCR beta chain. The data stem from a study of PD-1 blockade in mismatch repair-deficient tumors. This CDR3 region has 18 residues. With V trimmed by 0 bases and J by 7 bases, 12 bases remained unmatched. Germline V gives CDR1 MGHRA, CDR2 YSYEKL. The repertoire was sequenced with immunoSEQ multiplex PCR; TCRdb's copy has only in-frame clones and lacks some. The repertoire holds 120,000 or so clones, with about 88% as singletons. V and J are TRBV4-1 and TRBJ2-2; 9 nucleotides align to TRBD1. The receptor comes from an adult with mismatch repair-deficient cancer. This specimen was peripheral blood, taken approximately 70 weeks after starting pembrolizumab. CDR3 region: CASSQESTGGARIGELFF. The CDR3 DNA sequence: TGCGCCAGCAGCCAAGAATCAACAGGGGGCGCGCGGATCGGGGAGCTGTTTTTT.